A selection of T cell receptor beta chains follows, all from one sample in a study of blood T cell repertoires in COVID-19. Clones were read by immunoSEQ multiplex PCR, and TCRdb kept only the in-frame ones, dropping some. The table shows some 100,000 clones, with over 80% occurring only once. The sequenced sample consisted of peripheral blood. These receptors came from a man aged 50 to 60 with active COVID-19. CDR3s include the opening cysteine and the closing phenylalanine or tryptophan. D genes are given only for firm matches.

D gene: TRBD1; J gene: TRBJ2-1; V gene: TRBV24-1; CDR3 protein: CATSDPGQGAMDEQFF; CDR3 DNA: TGTGCCACCAGTGACCCGGGACAGGGGGCGATGGATGAGCAGTTCTTC
D gene: -; J gene: TRBJ1-6; V gene: TRBV6-6; CDR3 protein: CASSYGSASNSPLHF; CDR3 DNA: TGTGCCAGCAGTTACGGTTCAGCGAGTAATTCACCCCTCCACTTT
D gene: -; J gene: TRBJ1-1; V gene: TRBV2; CDR3 protein: CASSVEQARGAEAFF; CDR3 DNA: TGTGCCAGCAGTGTGGAACAGGCGCGTGGCGCTGAAGCTTTCTTT
D gene: -; J gene: TRBJ2-1; V gene: TRBV2; CDR3 protein: CASSPTGSPYNEQFF; CDR3 DNA: TGTGCCAGCAGCCCCACGGGGTCCCCCTACAATGAGCAGTTCTTC
D gene: TRBD2; J gene: TRBJ2-2; V gene: TRBV11-3; CDR3 protein: CASSLRTSGRASTGELFF; CDR3 DNA: TGTGCCAGCAGCCTCAGGACTAGCGGGAGGGCCAGCACCGGGGAGCTGTTTTTT
D gene: -; J gene: TRBJ1-2; V gene: TRBV27; CDR3 protein: CASTRGYGYGYTF; CDR3 DNA: TGTGCCAGCACCCGGGGTTACGGGTATGGCTACACCTTC
D gene: -; J gene: TRBJ2-3; V gene: TRBV11-3; CDR3 protein: CASSSRTADTQYF; CDR3 DNA: TGTGCCAGCAGCTCCCGTACGGCAGATACGCAGTATTTT
D gene: -; J gene: TRBJ2-1; V gene: TRBV11-1; CDR3 protein: CASSSGVLLVSEQFF; CDR3 DNA: TGTGCCAGCAGCTCGGGAGTACTCCTCGTAAGTGAGCAGTTCTTC
D gene: -; J gene: TRBJ1-1; V gene: TRBV5-4; CDR3 protein: CASTKTGNTEAFF; CDR3 DNA: TGTGCCAGCACCAAGACGGGGAACACTGAAGCTTTCTTT
D gene: TRBD1; J gene: TRBJ1-1; V gene: TRBV14; CDR3 protein: CASSLVQGFFTEAFF; CDR3 DNA: TGTGCCAGCAGCCTGGTACAGGGGTTCTTCACTGAAGCTTTCTTT
D gene: TRBD1; J gene: TRBJ2-7; V gene: TRBV28; CDR3 protein: CASSSGQVEQYF; CDR3 DNA: TGTGCCAGCAGCTCCGGACAGGTCGAGCAGTACTTC
D gene: -; J gene: TRBJ2-5; V gene: TRBV18; CDR3 protein: CASSPSGPQETQYF; CDR3 DNA: TGTGCCAGCTCACCTTCAGGTCCCCAAGAGACCCAGTACTTC